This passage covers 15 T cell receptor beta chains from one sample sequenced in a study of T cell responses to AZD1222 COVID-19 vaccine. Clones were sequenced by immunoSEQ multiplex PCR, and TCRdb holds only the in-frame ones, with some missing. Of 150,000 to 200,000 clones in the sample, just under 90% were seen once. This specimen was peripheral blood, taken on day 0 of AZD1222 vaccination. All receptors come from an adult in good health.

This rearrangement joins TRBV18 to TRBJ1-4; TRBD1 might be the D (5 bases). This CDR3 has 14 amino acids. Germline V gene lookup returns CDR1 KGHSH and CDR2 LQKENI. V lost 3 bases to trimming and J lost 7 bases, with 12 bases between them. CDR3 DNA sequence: TGTGCCAGCTCACCTCTTCAGGGTCGTGAAAAACTGTTTTTT. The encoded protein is CASSPLQGREKLFF.

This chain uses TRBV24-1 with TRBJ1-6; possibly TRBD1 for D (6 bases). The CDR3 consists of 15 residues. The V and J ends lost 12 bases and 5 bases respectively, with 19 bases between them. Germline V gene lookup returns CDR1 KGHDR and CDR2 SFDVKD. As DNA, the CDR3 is TGTGCCCTAGTCCCCCTACAGGGCCATAATTCACCCCTCCACTTT. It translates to CALVPLQGHNSPLHF.

The CDR3 here is CASSPQTGGPSPLHF. The CDR3 DNA reads TGTGCCAGCAGCCCCCAGACGGGGGGCCCTTCACCCCTCCACTTT. The rearrangement joins TRBV9 to TRBJ1-6; TRBD1 might be the D (6 bases). Trimming left V 4 bases short and J 9 bases short, with 17 bases between. This CDR3 is 15 amino acids long. CDR1 and CDR2 (germline): SGDLS, YYNGEE.

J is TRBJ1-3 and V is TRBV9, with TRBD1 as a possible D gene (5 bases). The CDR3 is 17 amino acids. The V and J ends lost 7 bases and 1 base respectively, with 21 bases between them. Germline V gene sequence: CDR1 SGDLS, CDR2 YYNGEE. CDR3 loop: CASSEGNEGSSGNTIYF. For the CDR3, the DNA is TGTGCCAGCTCGGAGGGAAATGAGGGGAGTTCTGGAAACACCATATATTTT.

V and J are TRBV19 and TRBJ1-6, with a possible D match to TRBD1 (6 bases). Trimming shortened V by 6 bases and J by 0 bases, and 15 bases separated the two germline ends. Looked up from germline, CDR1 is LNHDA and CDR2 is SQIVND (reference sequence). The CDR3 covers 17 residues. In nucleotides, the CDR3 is TGTGCCAGTAGACGAAGGACAGTCAGCTCCTATAATTCACCCCTCCACTTT. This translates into CASRRRTVSSYNSPLHF.

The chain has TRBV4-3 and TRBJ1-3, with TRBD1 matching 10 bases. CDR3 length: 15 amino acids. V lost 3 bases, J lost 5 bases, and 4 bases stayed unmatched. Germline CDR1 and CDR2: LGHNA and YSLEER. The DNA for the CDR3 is TGCGCCAGCAGCCAGGGGACAGGGGAAAGAAACACCATATATTTT. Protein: CASSQGTGERNTIYF.

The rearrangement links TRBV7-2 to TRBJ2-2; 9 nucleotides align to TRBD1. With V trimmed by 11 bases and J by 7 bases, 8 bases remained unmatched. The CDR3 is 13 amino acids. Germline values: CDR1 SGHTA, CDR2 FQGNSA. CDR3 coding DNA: TGTGCCTCAGCCGGACAGGGGATCGGGGAGCTGTTTTTT. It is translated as CASAGQGIGELFF.

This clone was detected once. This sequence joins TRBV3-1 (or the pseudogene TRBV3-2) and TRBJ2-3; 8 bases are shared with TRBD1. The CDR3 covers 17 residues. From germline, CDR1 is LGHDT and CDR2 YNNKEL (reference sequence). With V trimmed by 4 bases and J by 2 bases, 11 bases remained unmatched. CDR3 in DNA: TGTGCCAGCAGCCCCGCCCTGGGACAGGCGACCACAGATACGCAGTATTTT. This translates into CASSPALGQATTDTQYF.

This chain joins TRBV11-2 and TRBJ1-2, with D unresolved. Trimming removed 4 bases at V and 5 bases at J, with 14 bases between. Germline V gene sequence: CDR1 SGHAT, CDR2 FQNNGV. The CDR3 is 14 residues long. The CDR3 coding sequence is TGTGCCAGCAGCTCACCAGACACAAGATATGGCTACACCTTC. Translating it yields CASSSPDTRYGYTF.

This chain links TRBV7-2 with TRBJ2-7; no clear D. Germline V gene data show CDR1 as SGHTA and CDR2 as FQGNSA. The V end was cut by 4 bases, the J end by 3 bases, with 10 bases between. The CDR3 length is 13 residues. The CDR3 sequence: CASSSFGDYEQYF. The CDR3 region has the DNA TGTGCCAGCAGCTCCTTTGGCGACTACGAGCAGTACTTC.

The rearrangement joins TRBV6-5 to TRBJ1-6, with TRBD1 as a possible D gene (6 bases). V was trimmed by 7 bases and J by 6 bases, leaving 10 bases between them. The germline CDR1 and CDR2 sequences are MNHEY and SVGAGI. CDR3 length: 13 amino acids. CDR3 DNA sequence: TGTGCCAGCACGAGGGGGGCTAATTCACCCCTCCACTTT. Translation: CASTRGANSPLHF.

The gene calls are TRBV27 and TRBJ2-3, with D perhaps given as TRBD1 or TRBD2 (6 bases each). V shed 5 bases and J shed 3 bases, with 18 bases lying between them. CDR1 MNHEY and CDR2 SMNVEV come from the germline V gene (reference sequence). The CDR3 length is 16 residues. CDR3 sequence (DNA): TGTGCCAGCAGTCCGGCCGGGGGCTCTAGGACAGATACGCAGTATTTT. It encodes CASSPAGGSRTDTQYF.

CDR3 DNA sequence: TGTGCCAGCAGTTTAGGGGGACAGAACAGCTATGGCTACACCTTC. Protein sequence: CASSLGGQNSYGYTF. The chain uses TRBV27 and TRBJ1-2, with TRBD1 matching 7 bases. V was pared by 2 bases and J by 4 bases, with 7 bases of the junction left unmatched. From germline, CDR1 is MNHEY and CDR2 SMNVEV (reference sequence). CDR3 length: 15 amino acids.

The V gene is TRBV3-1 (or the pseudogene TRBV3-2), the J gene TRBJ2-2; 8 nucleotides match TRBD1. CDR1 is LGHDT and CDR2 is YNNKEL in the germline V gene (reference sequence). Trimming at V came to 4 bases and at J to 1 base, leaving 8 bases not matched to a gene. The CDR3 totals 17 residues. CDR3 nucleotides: TGTGCCAGCAGCCGAGGGGCAGGGGGCTGGAACACCGGGGAGCTGTTTTTT. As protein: CASSRGAGGWNTGELFF.

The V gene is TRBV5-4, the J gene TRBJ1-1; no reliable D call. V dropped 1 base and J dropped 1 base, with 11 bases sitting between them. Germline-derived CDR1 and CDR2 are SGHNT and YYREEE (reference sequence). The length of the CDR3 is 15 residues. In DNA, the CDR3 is TGTGCCAGCAGCTTGTGGGATGCTGGGAACACTGAAGCTTTCTTT. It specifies CASSLWDAGNTEAFF.